What follows is one T cell receptor (beta chain) and its context. There are a few counts of this clone. The antigen it binds to is not known. The sample holds no much larger clone one base away, and base qualities are not on file. The cohort consisted of 600 or so healthy bone marrow donors. All cohort members were sampled while nominally healthy, although unrecorded immune exposures were likely present. The donor tested CMV seronegative, placing the donor among the 352 seronegative members of the cohort. A peripheral blood sample was collected from each donor, and TCR beta sequencing was performed on peripheral blood mononuclear cells. Genomic DNA extraction from the blood cell samples was performed with the Qiagen DNeasy Blood Extraction Kit. The data originate from a study of cytomegalovirus exposure and HLA in healthy donors (dated by TCRdb to 2016 to 2017). Describing the broader study: An earlier analysis of roughly 570 of the donors reported 276 Gb of sequence data and 117 million unique TCR beta sequences obtained from about 179 million T cells. Alongside the repertoire data, information on donor age, sex, ethnicity and CMV serostatus was compiled. Around 300 gigabases of sequencing data and approximately 84 million unique TCR sequences were included in an early release covering under 650 HLA-typed donors. Every discovery cohort repertoire had been produced on one sequencing platform. To decide whether each TCR beta V gene segment behaved as functional or pseudogenic, an earlier analysis of approximately 600 of the donors relied on high-throughput TCR beta sequencing. HLA typing included class I and class II loci at four-digit resolution. Among some 400 genotyped donors of the cohort, an average of approximately 240,000 unique TCR beta nucleotide sequences were sequenced per donor, roughly a sixth of them non-productive. The study aimed to test whether cataloging public T cell receptors could reveal signatures of past pathogen exposure. To study patterns of TCR occurrence, a later analysis re-analyzed previously published TCR beta repertoires from 666 donors and added high-resolution HLA genotyping. The study profiled the T cell repertoires of some 610 subjects by immunosequencing and related them to cytomegalovirus serostatus. A later genetic analysis took genome-wide SNP genotypes for about 55% of the roughly 670 donors and used that subset as a discovery cohort. A separate validation cohort of 90 to 150 different subjects was used in addition to the roughly 640-subject first cohort. Because of strong linkage in the cohort, roughly five DR-DQ haplotypes were treated as single units for association and clustering. The number of typed donors differed by locus: about 620-630 for A, B, C, DRB1 and DQB1; approximately 540 for DQA1; around 610 for DPA1; and around 490 for DPB1. The later analysis used no new phenotypic data to find candidate immune exposures, relying instead on TCR beta sequences and their occurrence across donors. To predict cytomegalovirus infection status, the study brought together high-throughput TCR immunosequencing, statistical association of individual TCRs with disease status, and machine learning. Of the roughly 400 genotyped donors, about 80% fell in the genetic ancestry cluster associated with self-reported Caucasian donors.

Receptors were amplified or captured by the immunoSEQ multiplex PCR assay. For the multiplex PCR, a mixture combining 60 forward primers for TCR Vbeta segments and 13 reverse primers for TCR Jbeta segments was used. The CDR3 region of rearranged TCR beta genes was amplified from genomic DNA by a multiplex PCR assay. Amplified TCR beta libraries were sequenced as 87-base-pair reads on the Illumina HiSeq System. As for how the authors treated the data: A later analysis tallied 75 million to 95 million unique TCR beta chains across the 666 repertoires, and some 10 million of those chains were shared by two or more donors. Raw reads were error-corrected and collapsed into unique sequences with a nearest-neighbor algorithm that merged closely related sequences to remove PCR and sequencing errors. CDR3 sequences were aligned to IMGT reference sequences to assign V, D and J gene segments. Each retained sequence needed at least a six-nucleotide match to both a V gene segment and a J gene segment. Rearrangements were classified as productive when the CDR3 lacked stop codons and remained in frame with V and J, and all other rearrangements were classified as non-productive. CDR3 was defined by IMGT convention, running from the second conserved V-encoded cysteine to the conserved J-encoded phenylalanine. In an earlier analysis of around 640 of the donors, sequences lacking an unambiguous match to a single V gene segment were excluded. An earlier analysis of some 500 of the donors classified V segments as functional when productive rearrangements were above 56.7% and as segregating when the standard deviation between donors was above 5%. A statistical classification framework was built for diagnosing cytomegalovirus status from the catalog of TCR beta chain sequences. A later analysis assigned V and J genes by comparing TCR nucleotide sequences with IMGT/GENE-DB human TR gene sequences. A later analysis assigned CDR3 sequences and most-parsimonious VDJ recombination scenarios with the TCRdist pipeline. In a later analysis, each TCR beta chain was defined by its CDR3 amino acid sequence together with its V-gene family, and reads lacking a unique V-gene family were excluded. A later analysis removed over 500 highly shared, low-generation-probability nucleotide sequences to deal with suspected cross-contamination and a sequencing artifact. In a later analysis, a clonal expansion index for each public chain was calculated from normalized within-repertoire ranks of inferred template counts. A later analysis computed generation probabilities with a VDJ recombination model fitted to out-of-frame rearrangements, and checked the results against IGoR. Hypergeometric tests were used in a later analysis to score TCR-TCR, TCR-HLA and TCR-CMV co-occurrence, with a repertoire-size bias correction applied to the TCR pairs. False discovery rates were estimated in a later analysis by permuting HLA or CMV assignments 20 times. A later analysis grouped co-occurring TCRs with DBSCAN, adding TCRdist sequence similarity when clustering within HLA-allele-positive subsets. Repertoires with fewer than 30,000 or more than 120,000 public chains were left out of co-occurrence clustering, as were five repertoires with anomalous nucleotide sharing. As stored in TCRdb, this immuneACCESS dataset retains in-frame rearrangements with V and J assigned. A fraction of the clones does not appear; measured against another copy, unresolved V genes explain less than half of the discrepancy, and the remainder lacks a known reason. The DNA gave D and trimming, while V, J and clone size come from that table. The sample table lists about 190,000 clones, 80% to 85% of them with a count of one. The top ten constitute roughly 0.8% of the sample.

Broader findings and caveats from the paper: The sequencing pipeline was judged likely to have produced a cluster of highly shared sequence variants as a technical artifact. Because counts were too low, 15 to 20 rarely observed V segments, including chromosome 9 orphons, were excluded from the earlier analysis of several hundred of the donors. A later analysis reported that several top co-occurrence clusters appeared linked to parvovirus B19, influenza, CMV and Epstein-Barr virus. An association between a missense DCLRE1C variant and V-gene and J-gene trimming of TCR beta chains was found in a later genetic analysis and replicated in an independent cohort. A few of the identified cytomegalovirus-associated TCR beta chains were confirmed in vitro to be specific for cytomegalovirus antigens. Because HLA typing was unavailable for some donors at each locus, only the typed subset was used in association tests. In the study, around 150 TCR beta chains were listed as associated with cytomegalovirus. According to a later genetic analysis, donors in an Asian-associated ancestry cluster had fewer N-insertions in productive TCRs than the approximately 630-donor mean. In this cohort, only TCR beta chains were sequenced, and detectable features were limited by the absence of alpha or paired-chain data. Strong co-occurrence of HLA alleles, especially DR and DQ, made assigning TCR associations to individual alleles difficult. Sequencing depth was assumed to be roughly uniform across donors in the presence/absence analyses, though that assumption may not hold. In a later analysis, TCR association rates were found to vary across HLA loci, with the most associated TCRs seen for DRB1 alleles and the fewest for HLA-C alleles. Most CMV-associated TCR beta chains appeared to be HLA-restricted in a later analysis, and the HLA associations seemed to be driven largely by CMV exposure. In a later analysis, some 17,000 TCR beta sequences were associated with specific HLA alleles at a false discovery rate of 0.05. Linkage disequilibrium might explain the correlated functional status among segregating V segments, but an unknown experimental factor could not be ruled out. The classifier was reported to diagnose cytomegalovirus status with high specificity and sensitivity in both the original and validation cohorts. A further reported finding was that TCR beta sequences accurately predicted the HLA-A and HLA-B alleles for most subjects in the first cohort. While some public TCRs were present in many individuals, most TCR sequences turned up only very rarely across donors. The authors suggested that the approach could potentially be extended to other disease states and immunological phenotypes. Broadly in line with IMGT annotations, most TCR beta V segments showed up in productive rearrangements about 87% or about 30% of the time in an earlier analysis of around 600 of the donors. Compared with equally common non-associated chains, HLA-associated TCR beta chains in a later analysis were more clonally expanded and had lower generation probabilities. For the cohort, immune exposure information was limited to CMV serostatus.

The origin of this receptor is a young woman in good health and CMV-seronegative. Sequencing was done on a sample of PBMCs.

In nucleotides, the sequence is TGTGCCAGCACTCCCGGACAGGGATATCAGCCCCAGCATTTT. Its translation reads: CASTPGQGYQPQHF. The sequence joins TRBV2 to TRBJ1-5, and TRBD1 aligns with 8 junction nucleotides. At the junction V is shortened by 7 bases and J by 5 bases; bases outside the gene matches: 7. The CDR3 measures 14 amino acids from cysteine to phenylalanine. Only CDR3 DNA remains: 42 bases, in frame from the first base. According to the germline V gene, CDR1 reads SNHLY and CDR2 reads FYNNEI.